This TCR beta chain stems from a study of T-cell memory formation after mild COVID-19. The V gene's germline CDR1 is MGHRA and CDR2 YSYEKL. This CDR3 comprises 14 residues. Trimming cost V 1 base and J 5 bases, with 11 bases left between them. TCRdb used MiXCR to reprocess the 5' RACE reads, holding one entry per CDR3 protein. This sample yields hundreds of thousands of distinct CDR3 sequences, of which approximately 15% are seen a single time; around a fifth belongs to the top ten. This TCR came from a man aged 18 to 29 who had mild COVID-19 (a few samples of this study predate the infection). Cell type and time point are not known. The chain is built from TRBV4-1 and TRBJ2-5; D is unresolved. The material sequenced was PBMCs or a T cell subset sorted from them (not recorded which). The CDR3 sequence: CASSQVVIVETQYF. CDR3 coding DNA: TGCGCCAGCAGCCAAGTTGTGATAGTGGAGACCCAGTACTTC.